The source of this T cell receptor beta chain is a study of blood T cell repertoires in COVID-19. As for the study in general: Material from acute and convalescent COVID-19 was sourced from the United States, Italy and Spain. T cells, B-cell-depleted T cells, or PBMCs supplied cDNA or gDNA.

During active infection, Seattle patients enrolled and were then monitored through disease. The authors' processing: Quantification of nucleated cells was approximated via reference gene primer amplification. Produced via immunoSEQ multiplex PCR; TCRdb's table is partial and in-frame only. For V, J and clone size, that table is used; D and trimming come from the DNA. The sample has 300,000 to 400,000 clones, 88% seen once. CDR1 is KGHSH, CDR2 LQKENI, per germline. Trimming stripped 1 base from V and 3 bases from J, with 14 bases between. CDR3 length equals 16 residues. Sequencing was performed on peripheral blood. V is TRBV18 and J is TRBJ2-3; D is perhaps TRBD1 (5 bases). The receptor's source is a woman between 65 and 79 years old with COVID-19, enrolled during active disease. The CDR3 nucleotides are TGTGCCAGCTCACCACAGGGCAGGGCGAGAACAGATACGCAGTATTTT. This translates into CASSPQGRARTDTQYF.